This T cell receptor beta chain was observed in a study of persistence of HIV-infected CD4 T cells. Cells were stimulated with overlapping HIV-1 Gag 15-mer peptides. CD40L-negative CD69-negative CD45RO-high memory CD4+ T cells were sorted as populations depleted of antigen-responding cells. For at least 4 years, plasma HIV-1 RNA was undetectable (<50 copies/mL). CD8+ T cells were removed from PBMCs prior to stimulation. In the case of this clone: Its specificity is unknown.

Sequencing used immunoSEQ version 4 in survey mode. Genomic DNA was diluted to 10 ng/uL, up to 1 ug per sample. Produced via immunoSEQ multiplex PCR; TCRdb's table is partial and in-frame only. This repertoire shows around 60,000 clones, about four fifths found once; its top ten account for approximately 1.7%. This CDR3 comprises 15 residues. The germline gives CDR1 MNHEY, CDR2 SVGAGI. With 6 bases removed from V and 5 bases from J, the gap between germline ends came to 19 bases. Study-wide points: Proviral oligoclonality tracked with TCR oligoclonality within the same sorted cells.

The sequencing here drew on CD4+ T cells sorted from PBMCs after roughly 20-hour stimulation, taken from a patient who received antiretroviral therapy. The TCR was taken from an adult man with HIV who was CMV-seropositive. The V and J genes are TRBV6-5 and TRBJ1-2; no firm D call. The CDR3 region is CASSATWPAGYGYTF. CDR3 DNA sequence: TGTGCCAGCAGCGCCACCTGGCCCGCCGGGTATGGCTACACCTTC.